Below, 26 T cell receptor beta chains from the same sample are listed, as sequenced in a study of OX40 agonist ivuxolimab in advanced cancers. TCRdb's table, derived via immunoSEQ multiplex PCR, lists solely in-frame clones and lacks some. The sample shows 95,000 to 150,000 clones, approximately 92% of them seen only once. This specimen was CD4+ or CD8+ T cells sorted from blood, taken in a trial of the OX40 agonist ivuxolimab. These receptors all come from an adult with an advanced solid tumor such as melanoma, head and neck, liver or kidney cancer.

The CDR3: CASSSQGGNDEQYF. CDR3 in DNA: TGTGCCAGCAGCTCCCAGGGGGGAAATGACGAGCAGTACTTC. The V gene is TRBV5-5, the J gene TRBJ2-7; possibly TRBD1 for D (7 bases). V shed 3 bases and J shed 5 bases, with 15 bases lying between them. CDR3 length equals 14 residues. The V gene's germline CDR1 is SGHKS and CDR2 YYEKEE (reference sequence).

The genes are TRBV6-5 and TRBJ2-7; D is possibly TRBD1 or TRBD2 (5 bases each). There are 13 residues in the CDR3. Germline V gene sequence: CDR1 MNHEY, CDR2 SVGAGI. Trimming took 5 bases from V and 2 from J, leaving 10 bases between them. CDR3 nucleotide sequence: TGTGCCAGCAGTCGGGGACCTACCTACGAGCAGTACTTC. As protein: CASSRGPTYEQYF.

This sequence joins TRBV5-1 and TRBJ2-1; D remains unclear. CDR1 and CDR2 (germline): SGHRS, YFSETQ. The ends were cut back, 2 bases at V and 6 bases at J, with 12 bases in the middle. This CDR3 has 14 amino acids. The chain's CDR3 is CASSFPDATNEQFF. CDR3 nucleotides: TGCGCCAGCAGCTTTCCCGATGCTACCAATGAGCAGTTCTTC.

The V gene is TRBV30, the J gene TRBJ1-6, with TRBD1 as a possible D gene (5 bases). Germline CDR1 reads GTSNPN; CDR2 reads SVGIG (reference sequence). CDR3 length: 14 residues. V shed 2 bases and J shed 5 bases, with 10 bases lying between them. CDR3 residues: CAWSTGRNNSPLHF. DNA of the CDR3: TGTGCCTGGAGTACAGGACGGAATAATTCACCCCTCCACTTT.

This chain connects TRBV5-1 to TRBJ1-1, with a possible D match to TRBD1 (5 bases). Germline loops: CDR1 SGHRS, CDR2 YFSETQ. Deletions cut 0 bases from V and 4 bases from J, with 13 bases between. The CDR3 extends over 15 amino acids. CDR3 residues: CASSLDTGRATEAFF. CDR3 nucleotide sequence: TGCGCCAGCAGCTTGGACACAGGAAGGGCCACTGAAGCTTTCTTT. Supplemented by reference TRBV5-1 and TRBJ1-1, the full variable domain reads KAGVTQTPRYLIKTRGQQVTLSCSPISGHRSVSWYQQTPGQGLQFLFEYFSETQRNKGNFPGRFSGRQFSNSRSEMNVSTLELGDSALYLCASSLDTGRATEAFFGQGTRLTVV.

A single count supports this clone. The chain uses TRBV18 and TRBJ2-5; 7 positions agree with TRBD1. The CDR3 has 14 residues. Germline CDR1 is KGHSH and CDR2 is LQKENI. V shed 6 bases, J shed 5 bases, and the junction held 9 bases outside the gene matches. CDR3 nucleotide sequence: TGTGCCAGCTCCGGACAGGAAAACGGGGAGACCCAGTACTTC. Translation: CASSGQENGETQYF.

The rearrangement joins TRBV4-3 to TRBJ2-7; D ambiguous. V was trimmed by 0 bases and J by 5 bases, leaving 11 bases between them. This CDR3 spans 14 amino acids. Per the germline V gene, CDR1 is LGHNA and CDR2 is YSLEER. CDR3 coding DNA: TGCGCCAGCAGCCAAGAATATGAAGGTAACGAGCAGTACTTC. Amino acids: CASSQEYEGNEQYF.

In this sample, this clone turned up once. J is TRBJ2-5 and V is TRBV5-4, with TRBD1 matching 9 bases. After removal of 7 bases from V and 3 bases from J, the junction contained 4 bases not matched to a gene. CDR3 length equals 13 residues. Germline V gene sequence: CDR1 SGHNT, CDR2 YYREEE (reference sequence). CDR3 sequence reads: CASVDRGKETQYF. CDR3 bases: TGTGCCAGCGTCGACAGGGGGAAAGAGACCCAGTACTTC.

The gene calls are TRBV6-1 and TRBJ1-2; D uncertain. The V gene's germline CDR1 is MNHNS and CDR2 SASEGT. This CDR3 comprises 15 residues. V was shortened by 1 base and J by 4 bases, with 13 bases between the two germline ends. The CDR3: CASSEGTASIYGYTF. DNA of the CDR3: TGTGCCAGCAGTGAAGGGACTGCCAGTATCTATGGCTACACCTTC.

This clone appeared a single time. The V call is TRBV9, the J call TRBJ2-2; no definite D call. Germline values: CDR1 SGDLS, CDR2 YYNGEE. Trimming left V 1 base short and J 6 bases short, with 10 bases between. The CDR3 is 14 amino acids. The DNA of the CDR3 is TGTGCCAGCAGCGTAAGTGTGGCGGCCGGGGAGCTGTTTTTT. Translated, it gives CASSVSVAAGELFF.

This chain links TRBV7-9 with TRBJ2-1; D possibly corresponds to TRBD2 (5 bases). V was pared by 7 bases and J by 1 base, with 14 bases between. Germline values: CDR1 SEHNR, CDR2 FQNEAQ (reference sequence). This CDR3 spans 15 amino acids. DNA for the CDR3: TGTGCCAGCATCCCCGAGAGGAGGTCCTACAATGAGCAGTTCTTC. It translates to CASIPERRSYNEQFF.

The chain uses TRBV7-2 and TRBJ2-1, with 7 nucleotides matching TRBD2. Germline values: CDR1 SGHTA, CDR2 FQGNSA. The CDR3 loop spans 14 amino acids. V lost 3 bases and J lost 6; bases outside the gene matches: 5. This CDR3 reads CASSLPLAANEQFF. CDR3 DNA sequence: TGTGCCAGCAGCTTGCCTCTAGCGGCCAATGAGCAGTTCTTC.

The V and J genes are TRBV6-4 and TRBJ2-7; a weak D match, TRBD1 (6 bases). The ends were cut back, 6 bases at V and 2 bases at J, with 14 bases in the middle. The CDR3 loop spans 14 amino acids. Germline assignment: CDR1 MRHNA and CDR2 SNTAGT. The CDR3 sequence: CASRVYRVPYEQYF. The CDR3 DNA is TGTGCCAGCAGGGTCTACAGGGTACCCTACGAGCAGTACTTC.

The CDR3 loop reads CASSATSGDYNEQFF. CDR3 bases: TGTGCCAGCAGCGCGACTAGCGGAGATTACAATGAGCAGTTCTTC. The chain carries TRBV7-7 and TRBJ2-1, with 9 bases fitting TRBD2. There are 15 residues in the CDR3. With V trimmed by 5 bases and J by 4 bases, 6 bases remained unmatched. Germline CDR1 SSHAT, CDR2 FNYEAQ (reference sequence).

The chain joins TRBV7-9 to TRBJ2-6, with 9 positions matching TRBD2. The germline gives CDR1 SEHNR, CDR2 FQNEAQ (reference sequence). The V and J ends lost 0 bases and 0 bases, in that order; junction bases with no gene match: 3. This CDR3 is 18 amino acids long. The CDR3 sequence is CASSLARRGGSGANVLTF. DNA of the CDR3: TGTGCCAGCAGCTTAGCGAGGCGGGGGGGCTCTGGGGCCAACGTCCTGACTTTC.

The CDR3 coding sequence is TGTGCCAGCTCAAATAGACAGGGGGACGATGGCTACACCTTC. It is translated as CASSNRQGDDGYTF. The genes are TRBV18 and TRBJ1-2, with 9 bases lining up with TRBD1. V trimming: 5 bases; J trimming: 6 bases; junction bases outside the gene matches: 7. This CDR3 comprises 14 residues. Germline CDR1 KGHSH, CDR2 LQKENI.

V gene TRBV7-3 combines with J gene TRBJ2-3; D is uncertain. The CDR3 consists of 14 residues. In germline, CDR1 is SGHTA, CDR2 FQGTGA. V shed 2 bases and J shed 2 bases, with 8 bases lying between them. The CDR3 DNA follows: TGTGCCAGCAGCTTAGAGAGCTACACAGATACGCAGTATTTT. Translated: CASSLESYTDTQYF.

The CDR3 loop is CASGLVQEAFF. CDR3 nucleotides: TGTGCTAGTGGTTTGGTACAAGAAGCTTTCTTT. The V call is TRBV12-5, the J call TRBJ1-1, with D unclear. This CDR3 has 11 amino acids. V was clipped by 0 bases and J by 8 bases, with 4 bases between them. The germline CDR1 and CDR2 sequences are LGHNT and FRNRAP. Together with reference TRBV12-5 and TRBJ1-1, the CDR3 gives the full variable domain: DARVTQTPRHKVTEMGQEVTMRCQPILGHNTVFWYRQTMMQGLELLAYFRNRAPLDDSGMPKDRFSAEMPDATLATLKIQPSEPRDSAVYFCASGLVQEAFFGQGTRLTVV.

CDR3 protein: CASRRHGSGANVLTF. In nucleotides, the CDR3 is TGTGCCAGCAGACGACACGGCTCTGGGGCCAACGTCCTGACTTTC. The chain links TRBV6-1 to TRBJ2-6, with unresolved D. The germline V gene has CDR1 MNHNS and CDR2 SASEGT. This CDR3 comprises 15 residues. Trimming cost V 6 bases and J 0 bases, with 9 bases left between them.

This chain uses TRBV28 with TRBJ1-5; weak D call: TRBD1 (5 bases). Germline CDR1 and CDR2: MDHEN and SYDVKM. The CDR3 is 13 residues long. The ends were cut back, 4 bases at V and 1 base at J, with 5 bases in the middle. CDR3 sequence reads: CASSWGSNQPQHF. The CDR3 region has the DNA TGTGCCAGCAGTTGGGGCAGCAATCAGCCCCAGCATTTT.

For the CDR3, the DNA is TGTGCCAGCAGCTACAGGGAAGGAATCTACGAGCAGTACTTC. Amino acids: CASSYREGIYEQYF. The V gene is TRBV7-8, the J gene TRBJ2-7, with D possibly being TRBD1 (6 bases). Trimming pared 4 bases from V and 3 bases from J, leaving 13 bases between. Germline V lookup: CDR1 SGHVS, CDR2 FQNEAQ. The CDR3 is 14 amino acids.

The rearrangement uses TRBV9 and TRBJ2-7; 7 bases are a match to TRBD1. This CDR3 spans 13 amino acids. Losses at the gene ends were 4 bases for V and 6 bases for J; bases not matched to a gene: 7. CDR1 is SGDLS and CDR2 is YYNGEE in the germline V gene. DNA for the CDR3: TGTGCCAGCAGCACCCAGACAGGGACCGAGCAGTACTTC. Its translation is CASSTQTGTEQYF.

The chain joins TRBV5-5 to TRBJ1-1, with 7 bases matching TRBD1. The trim removed 2 bases at V and 4 bases at J, leaving 11 bases unmatched. Germline V gives CDR1 SGHKS, CDR2 YYEKEE (reference sequence). The CDR3 is 16 residues long. CDR3 protein: CASSLLGFPGGTEAFF. The CDR3 DNA follows: TGTGCCAGCAGCTTATTAGGGTTTCCAGGGGGCACTGAAGCTTTCTTT.

The count of this clone is one. The chain combines TRBV2 with TRBJ2-2, with 10 bases identical to TRBD1. Trimming removed 6 bases from V and 4 bases from J; junction bases left unmatched: 5. The CDR3 spans 15 residues. CDR1 is SNHLY and CDR2 is FYNNEI in the germline V gene. The DNA for the CDR3 is TGTGCCAGCAGCGACAGGGGGCTGGGCACCGGGGAGCTGTTTTTT. This codes for CASSDRGLGTGELFF. Using reference TRBV2 and TRBJ2-2 for the parts outside the CDR3, the full variable domain is EPEVTQTPSHQVTQMGQEVILRCVPISNHLYFYWYRQILGQKVEFLVSFYNNEISEKSEIFDDQFSVERPDGSNFTLKIRSTKLEDSAMYFCASSDRGLGTGELFFGEGSRLTVL.

V is TRBV6-4 and J is TRBJ2-1; D is unresolved. This CDR3 has 14 residues. CDR1 MRHNA and CDR2 SNTAGT come from the germline V gene. The V end lost 8 bases, the J end lost 8 bases, and 19 bases lay between the germline ends. CDR3 region: CASFCSGLWDEQFF. CDR3 in DNA: TGTGCCAGCTTTTGTAGTGGTCTCTGGGATGAGCAGTTCTTC.

The CDR3 bases are TGTGCCAGCAGTACTAGACAGGCCCTGGGAGCTTTCTTT. It yields the protein CASSTRQALGAFF. The V gene is TRBV28, the J gene TRBJ1-1; possibly TRBD1 for D (6 bases). CDR3 length equals 13 residues. Trimming shortened V by 5 bases and J by 10 bases, and 17 bases separated the two germline ends. Germline CDR1 and CDR2: MDHEN and SYDVKM.